Following are 23 T cell receptor beta chains from one sample sequenced in a study of blood T cell repertoires in COVID-19. TCRdb's table, derived via immunoSEQ multiplex PCR, lists solely in-frame clones and lacks some. Among around 250,000 clones listed, 86% were seen once. The sequencing sample was made of peripheral blood. The receptors originated from a woman aged 30 to 39 with active or convalescent COVID-19.

The genes are TRBV30 and TRBJ2-2; D is possibly TRBD2 (7 bases). Germline CDR1 and CDR2: GTSNPN and SVGIG (reference sequence). V was cut by 3 bases and J by 4 bases, with 12 bases left in between. The CDR3 totals 14 residues. CDR3 in amino acids: CAWRGGAGTGELFF. For the CDR3, the DNA is TGTGCCTGGAGAGGGGGGGCAGGCACCGGGGAGCTGTTTTTT.

CDR3 coding DNA: TGTGCCAGCACGGCGGGGGCCAACACCGGGGAGCTGTTTTTT. The encoded protein is CASTAGANTGELFF. The chain recombines TRBV6-6 with TRBJ2-2; D might be TRBD2 (7 bases). Germline CDR1 is MNHNY and CDR2 is SVGAGI (reference sequence). This CDR3 spans 14 amino acids. Trimming shortened V by 7 bases and J by 2 bases, and 11 bases separated the two germline ends.

The chain carries TRBV5-1 and TRBJ1-2; D may be TRBD1 (6 bases). Germline V gene lookup returns CDR1 SGHRS and CDR2 YFSETQ. The CDR3 length is 14 residues. Trimming removed 0 bases at V and 5 bases at J, with 11 bases between. In DNA, the CDR3 is TGCGCCAGCAGCTTGGGGACAGCTGAATATGGCTACACCTTC. This sequence encodes CASSLGTAEYGYTF.

V and J are TRBV19 and TRBJ1-1; 7 bases match TRBD1. Trimming took 7 bases from V and 6 from J; bases not matched to a gene: 8. Germline assignment: CDR1 LNHDA and CDR2 SQIVND (reference sequence). The CDR3 totals 13 residues. Written as DNA, the CDR3 is TGTGCCAGTAATTACAGGGGTGGCGCTGAAGCTTTCTTT. Amino acid sequence: CASNYRGGAEAFF.

The gene calls are TRBV6-6 and TRBJ2-2; the match to TRBD1 covers 8 bases. The CDR3 loop spans 16 amino acids. Germline lookup yields CDR1 MNHNY and CDR2 SVGAGI (reference sequence). Trimming cost V 5 bases and J 3 bases; bases outside gene matches: 8. The CDR3 loop is CASSRTGPLDTGELFF. As DNA, the CDR3 is TGTGCCAGCAGTAGGACAGGGCCGTTGGACACCGGGGAGCTGTTTTTT.

The chain joins TRBV4-1 to TRBJ2-1, with 11 bases aligning to TRBD2. The CDR3 length is 19 residues. Per the germline V gene, CDR1 is MGHRA and CDR2 is YSYEKL. V lost 0 bases and J lost 0; bases outside the gene matches: 7. The CDR3 nucleotides read TGCGCCAGCAGCCAAGATCGACTCGGACTAGCGGGCTCCTACAATGAGCAGTTCTTC. Protein sequence: CASSQDRLGLAGSYNEQFF.

This clone has just a few counts. The chain is built from TRBV4-3 and TRBJ1-2, with a tentative D call TRBD1 (6 bases). The ends were cut back, 0 bases at V and 2 bases at J, with 10 bases in the middle. The CDR3 consists of 15 residues. Germline assignment: CDR1 LGHNA and CDR2 YSLEER. The CDR3 nucleotides read TGCGCCAGCAGCCAAGATGAGGGGGGGAACTATGGCTACACCTTC. This translates into CASSQDEGGNYGYTF.

The chain uses TRBV29-1 and TRBJ2-1, with D perhaps TRBD2 (5 bases). Germline V gives CDR1 SQVTM, CDR2 ANQGSEA. Trimming took off 2 bases at V and 5 bases at J, with 10 bases between the two ends. The CDR3 is 13 residues long. The CDR3 bases are TGCAGCGTTGAAAGTGGACTCAACAATGAGCAGTTCTTC. Translating it yields CSVESGLNNEQFF.

The V gene is TRBV7-9, the J gene TRBJ2-3; D remains unclear. Trimming removed 5 bases at V and 6 bases at J, with 15 bases between. CDR1 and CDR2 from the germline V gene are SEHNR and FQNEAQ (reference sequence). This CDR3 contains 14 residues. CDR3 amino acids: CASSQRPPFDTQYF. The CDR3 bases are TGTGCCAGCAGCCAGCGTCCCCCCTTTGATACGCAGTATTTT.

The chain joins TRBV10-3 to TRBJ2-1, with TRBD2 matching over 10 bases. V shed 8 bases, J shed 7 bases, and the junction held 8 bases outside the gene matches. The germline CDR1 and CDR2 sequences are ENHRY and SYGVKD. This CDR3 has 14 residues. The CDR3 sequence: CAIAVTSGVNEQFF. As DNA, the CDR3 is TGTGCCATCGCAGTTACTAGCGGGGTGAATGAGCAGTTCTTC.

This chain connects TRBV4-3 to TRBJ1-6; 7 nucleotides align to TRBD1. This CDR3 contains 15 residues. V dropped 7 bases and J dropped 4; count of bases not matched to a gene: 7. CDR1 and CDR2 from the germline V gene are LGHNA and YSLEER. Here the CDR3 DNA reads TGCGCCAGCAACCGAGACAGGGTTTATAATTCACCCCTCCACTTT. It specifies CASNRDRVYNSPLHF.

The chain is built from TRBV7-2 and TRBJ1-5; unclear D gene. From germline, CDR1 is SGHTA and CDR2 FQGNSA. The CDR3 is 14 residues long. V was trimmed by 0 bases and J by 0 bases, leaving 3 bases between them. CDR3 sequence reads: CASSLAYSNQPQHF. CDR3 in DNA: TGTGCCAGCAGCTTAGCGTATAGCAATCAGCCCCAGCATTTT.

CDR3 sequence (DNA): TGTGCCAGCTCACCGGACAGGCCGACTAATGAAAAACTGTTTTTT. It is translated as CASSPDRPTNEKLFF. This chain uses TRBV18 with TRBJ1-4; the match to TRBD1 covers 7 bases. V gave up 3 bases and J gave up 2 bases; unmatched junction bases: 3. The germline V gene encodes CDR1 KGHSH and CDR2 LQKENI. There are 15 residues in the CDR3.

This chain uses TRBV9 with TRBJ2-1; 16 bases agree with TRBD2. The V and J ends lost 4 bases and 1 base, in that order; junction bases with no gene match: 5. Germline loops: CDR1 SGDLS, CDR2 YYNGEE. The CDR3 length is 18 residues. DNA of the CDR3: TGTGCCAGCAGCCCGGGACTAGCGGGGGGGCAGTCCTACAATGAGCAGTTCTTC. Protein product: CASSPGLAGGQSYNEQFF.

V is TRBV19 and J is TRBJ1-1; 9 bases are shared with TRBD1. V shed 4 bases, J shed 4 bases, and the junction held 16 bases outside the gene matches. Germline CDR1 LNHDA, CDR2 SQIVND (reference sequence). This CDR3 region has 18 residues. The CDR3 is CASSKTPGTGTLVTEAFF. CDR3 DNA: TGTGCCAGTAGTAAGACCCCGGGGACAGGGACTCTTGTCACTGAAGCTTTCTTT.

The V gene is TRBV28, the J gene TRBJ1-6; maybe TRBD1 (5 bases). The CDR3 covers 13 residues. Per the germline V gene, CDR1 is MDHEN and CDR2 is SYDVKM. With 8 bases removed from V and 7 bases from J, the gap between germline ends came to 12 bases. CDR3 loop: CASAGLRNSPLHF. CDR3 DNA: TGTGCCAGCGCGGGACTCCGGAATTCACCCCTCCACTTT.

This chain uses TRBV7-3 with TRBJ2-3; the D is unclear. CDR3 length: 15 amino acids. Trimming took off 4 bases at V and 2 bases at J, with 13 bases between the two ends. From germline, CDR1 is SGHTA and CDR2 FQGTGA. CDR3 DNA: TGTGCCAGCAGCTCCAGTGGTACCGCCACAGATACGCAGTATTTT. This codes for CASSSSGTATDTQYF.

The chain links TRBV5-4 to TRBJ1-6, with TRBD1 as a possible D gene (5 bases). The CDR3 consists of 14 residues. V lost 0 bases, J lost 13 bases, and 14 bases lay in between. CDR1 is SGHNT, CDR2 YYREEE, per germline (reference sequence). CDR3 sequence reads: CASSLVGPQEPLHF. The CDR3 DNA sequence: TGTGCCAGCAGCTTGGTCGGGCCACAGGAGCCCCTCCACTTT. The variable domain in full, with the rest retrieved from reference TRBV5-4 and TRBJ1-6, is ETGVTQSPTHLIKTRGQQVTLRCSSQSGHNTVSWYQQALGQGPQFIFQYYREEENGRGNFPPRFSGLQFPNYSSELNVNALELDDSALYLCASSLVGPQEPLHFGNGTRLTVT.

This sequence joins TRBV12-3 or TRBV12-4 and TRBJ1-5, with D uncertain. The V end was cut by 3 bases, the J end by 5 bases, with 5 bases between. The CDR3 loop spans 12 amino acids. The DNA for the CDR3 is TGTGCCAGCAGTTTGGACTATCAGCCCCAGCATTTT. It yields the protein CASSLDYQPQHF.

The CDR3 protein is CASSVGGGGRVTGELFF. The CDR3 DNA is TGTGCCAGCAGCGTAGGAGGCGGGGGGCGGGTCACCGGGGAGCTGTTTTTT. The V and J genes are TRBV9 and TRBJ2-2; TRBD2 matches 8 bases. V was clipped by 0 bases and J by 4 bases; unmatched bases: 8. Germline V gene sequence: CDR1 SGDLS, CDR2 YYNGEE. This CDR3 comprises 17 residues.

J is TRBJ1-2 and V is TRBV12-3 or TRBV12-4, with TRBD1 as a possible D gene (5 bases). The CDR3 extends over 13 amino acids. V lost 6 bases and J lost 4, with 12 bases in between. The CDR3 region has the DNA TGTGCCAGCAGCCTAACAGGTCTCTATGGCTACACCTTC. It encodes CASSLTGLYGYTF.

The chain couples TRBV24-1 to TRBJ2-3, with TRBD1 as a possible D gene (6 bases). Trimming cost V 4 bases and J 0 bases, with 13 bases left between them. CDR3 size: 16 residues. Germline-derived CDR1 and CDR2 are KGHDR and SFDVKD. CDR3 coding DNA: TGTGCCACCAGTGAGCCCAGGGGTGCTAGCACAGATACGCAGTATTTT. This sequence encodes CATSEPRGASTDTQYF.

V gene TRBV25-1 combines with J gene TRBJ2-3; TRBD2 aligns across 11 bases. The J segment lost 2 bases and the V segment lost 2 bases, leaving 6 bases of the junction unmatched. CDR1 and CDR2 (germline): MGHDK, SYGVNS. CDR3 size: 17 residues. The CDR3 sequence is CASSEPSSGGTTDTQYF. The CDR3 DNA reads TGTGCCAGCAGTGAACCGTCTAGCGGGGGGACCACAGATACGCAGTATTTT.